Below, one TCR beta chain is given with its context. The data originate from a study of shared clonotypes between healthy human individuals. The healthy adult donors were HIV-negative and reported no recent acute infections or vaccinations. In the authors' workflow: Filtering differed since immunoSEQ provided only junctions, with no quality scores. The data were produced by immunoSEQ multiplex PCR, yet TCRdb's version contains in-frame clones alone and is incomplete. V, J and clone size derive from that table, while D and trimming were established from the DNA sequence. The sample has about half a million clones; about 72% are singletons. V was clipped by 3 bases and J by 0 bases, with 12 bases between them. CDR1 MNHEY and CDR2 SMNVEV come from the germline V gene (reference sequence). The CDR3 is made up of 16 amino acids.

The sample consisted of PBMCs. The chain employs TRBV27 and TRBJ2-1; D gene uncertain. This TCR derives from a middle-aged woman in good health. Some clones in this sample may be carry-over from other donors' samples. CDR3 protein: CASSFHWGSSYNEQFF. CDR3 bases: TGTGCCAGCAGTTTTCATTGGGGAAGCTCCTACAATGAGCAGTTCTTC.